This is a list of T cell receptor beta chains from one sample in a study of cytomegalovirus exposure and HLA in healthy donors. Sequencing was performed with immunoSEQ multiplex PCR; in TCRdb, only in-frame clones are kept and a portion is missing. The ten top clones account for 2% to 3%, within a sample of more than 130,000 clones. The sequenced sample consisted of PBMCs. These receptors were obtained from a man aged 35-49 years in good health and CMV-seronegative. The CDR3 runs from the conserved cysteine through the conserved F or W. A D gene is named only where the DNA matches it firmly.

J,D,V,length,CDR3,DNA
TRBJ1-2,TRBD1,TRBV6-4,14,CASRPGQGTYGYTF,TGTGCCAGCAGGCCCGGACAGGGAACGTATGGCTACACCTTC
TRBJ1-5,NA,TRBV5-8,13,CASSPTGGQPQHF,TGTGCCAGCAGTCCTACTGGGGGGCAGCCCCAGCATTTT
TRBJ2-6,NA,TRBV29-1,16,CSVVGAEVSGANVLTF,TGCAGCGTCGTTGGGGCTGAAGTTTCTGGGGCCAACGTCCTGACTTTC
TRBJ2-5,NA,TRBV5-1,14,CASSLVQGQETQYF,TGCGCCAGCAGCTTGGTGCAGGGGCAAGAGACCCAGTACTTC
TRBJ2-1,NA,TRBV7-2,15,CASSLAGRVLNEQFF,TGTGCCAGCAGCTTAGCCGGCAGGGTACTCAATGAGCAGTTCTTC
TRBJ2-7,TRBD1,TRBV7-9,15,CASSTQGVGRYEQYF,TGTGCCAGCAGCACACAGGGGGTTGGGCGCTACGAGCAGTACTTC
TRBJ1-6,NA,TRBV6-4,16,CASSDSDSSYNSPLHF,TGTGCCAGCAGTGACTCGGACAGCTCCTATAATTCACCCCTCCACTTT
TRBJ1-3,NA,TRBV7-3,14,CASSLAAGGSTIYF,TGTGCCAGCAGCTTAGCTGCCGGGGGGAGCACCATATATTTT
TRBJ2-3,NA,TRBV5-1,16,CASSLPGRAGTDTQYF,TGCGCCAGCAGCTTGCCCGGCAGGGCCGGCACAGATACGCAGTATTTT
TRBJ1-4,NA,TRBV7-2,15,CASSLGGSFTEKLFF,TGTGCCAGCAGCTTAGGAGGGAGCTTTACGGAAAAACTGTTTTTT
TRBJ1-4,TRBD1,TRBV5-5,14,CASSAGTVNEKLFF,TGTGCCAGCAGCGCAGGGACAGTTAATGAAAAACTGTTTTTT
TRBJ1-1,TRBD1,TRBV5-4,17,CASSLGGQGARGTEAFF,TGTGCCAGCAGCTTGGGGGGACAGGGGGCACGAGGGACTGAAGCTTTCTTT
TRBJ2-1,TRBD2,TRBV4-1,16,CASSQDNSGDYNEQFF,TGCGCCAGCAGCCAAGATAATAGCGGGGACTACAATGAGCAGTTCTTC
TRBJ2-6,TRBD1,TRBV16,18,CASSDLGQASSGANVLTF,TGTGCCAGCAGCGATCTGGGACAGGCGAGCTCTGGGGCCAACGTCCTGACTTTC
TRBJ1-2,TRBD1,TRBV5-1,13,CASSLRQGDGYTF,TGCGCCAGCAGTCTGAGACAGGGGGATGGCTACACCTTC
TRBJ2-2,TRBD1,TRBV7-9,16,CASSSRLADRGGELFF,TGTGCCAGCAGCTCCCGTCTAGCGGACAGGGGCGGGGAGCTGTTTTTT
TRBJ1-2,NA,TRBV11-2,15,CASRSLASGHGNYTF,TGTGCCAGCAGATCCCTCGCCTCGGGACACGGTAACTACACCTTC
TRBJ2-2,TRBD1,TRBV4-3,16,CASSPTGQGATGELFF,TGCGCCAGCAGCCCCACCGGACAGGGCGCCACCGGGGAGCTGTTTTTT
TRBJ2-3,NA,TRBV21-1,16,CASRFRTSGVTDTQYF,TGTGCCAGCAGATTTAGGACTAGCGGGGTCACAGATACGCAGTATTTT
TRBJ2-2,TRBD2,TRBV4-1,15,CASSQGGGKTGELFF,TGCGCCAGCAGCCAAGGGGGGGGTAAAACCGGGGAGCTGTTTTTT
TRBJ1-1,NA,TRBV5-6,14,CASSLGAVAIEAFF,TGTGCCAGCAGCTTGGGGGCAGTGGCAATTGAAGCTTTCTTT
TRBJ2-2,NA,TRBV2,15,CASSLESRGTGELFF,TGTGCCAGCAGTCTAGAAAGCAGGGGAACCGGGGAGCTGTTTTTT
TRBJ2-7,NA,TRBV19,15,CASRLGQGQAYEQYF,TGTGCCAGCAGACTTGGGCAGGGGCAAGCCTACGAGCAGTACTTC
TRBJ2-5,TRBD2,TRBV10-3,19,CATRRGLAGGTLTGETQYF,TGTGCCACACGTCGAGGACTAGCGGGGGGTACTCTGACCGGTGAGACCCAGTACTTC
TRBJ1-1,NA,TRBV11-2,13,CASSGIAREQAFF,TGTGCCAGCAGCGGAATAGCGCGGGAACAAGCTTTCTTT
TRBJ1-1,NA,TRBV7-2,14,CASSLAGMNTEAFF,TGTGCCAGCAGCTTGGCAGGGATGAACACTGAAGCTTTCTTT
TRBJ1-1,NA,TRBV4-2,15,CASSQGGRGNTEAFF,TGTGCCAGCAGCCAAGGTGGCAGGGGGAACACTGAAGCTTTCTTT
TRBJ2-6,NA,TRBV6-1,18,CASSARDRGRSGANVLTF,TGTGCCAGCAGTGCCCGCGACCGGGGTCGCTCTGGGGCCAACGTCCTGACTTTC